One sample yielded the 5 T cell receptor beta chains listed below, sequenced in a study of blood T cells in healthy people across ages. A second about 7 to 12 cycle PCR used barcoded and J-beta primers. Each CDR3 protein is one row after TCRdb ran MiXCR on the 5' RACE reads. Of 650,000 to 1,000,000 distinct CDR3 sequences in the sample, roughly 35% were seen once. The sample was blood. The receptors stem from a young man in good health.

The gene calls are TRBV30 and TRBJ2-7, with D tentatively TRBD2 (6 bases). V was shortened by 0 bases and J by 1 base, with 10 bases between the two germline ends. The germline CDR1 and CDR2 sequences are GTSNPN and SVGIG (reference sequence). The CDR3 loop spans 14 amino acids. CDR3 protein: CAWSVEAGSYEQYF. As DNA, the CDR3 is TGTGCCTGGAGTGTAGAGGCGGGATCCTACGAGCAGTACTTC.

V is TRBV2 and J is TRBJ2-5; 10 bases fit TRBD2. Germline values: CDR1 SNHLY, CDR2 FYNNEI. The length of the CDR3 is 15 residues. With V trimmed by 3 bases and J by 11 bases, 12 bases remained unmatched. The CDR3 sequence is CASSDPSGGPREQYF. The CDR3 coding sequence is TGTGCCAGCAGTGATCCTAGCGGGGGCCCTCGGGAGCAGTACTTC.

This clonotype was seen repeatedly, ten times or more. The chain has TRBV28 and TRBJ2-3; D is perhaps TRBD1 (6 bases). The V and J ends lost 6 bases and 6 bases respectively, with 22 bases between them. This CDR3 spans 16 amino acids. Germline CDR1 is MDHEN and CDR2 is SYDVKM. The CDR3 sequence: CASRPTSGTPRDTQYF. The CDR3 DNA sequence: TGTGCCAGCAGACCTACATCCGGGACACCTAGGGATACGCAGTATTTT. Using reference TRBV28 and TRBJ2-3 for the parts outside the CDR3, the full variable domain is DVKVTQSSRYLVKRTGEKVFLECVQDMDHENMFWYRQDPGLGLRLIYFSYDVKMKEKGDIPEGYSVSREKKERFSLILESASTNQTSMYLCASRPTSGTPRDTQYFGPGTRLTVL.

The chain uses TRBV20-1 and TRBJ1-5, with 7 bases lining up with TRBD1. This CDR3 is built from 13 residues. With V trimmed by 6 bases and J by 5 bases, 7 bases remained unmatched. Germline-derived CDR1 and CDR2 are DFQATT and SNEGSKA (reference sequence). The CDR3 DNA reads as TGCAGTGCGTATCGGGACAGACATCAGCCCCAGCATTTT. It yields the protein CSAYRDRHQPQHF.

CDR3 DNA sequence: TGTGCCATCAGACAGGGACTGGATTCACCCCTCCACTTT. Protein: CAIRQGLDSPLHF. The chain recombines TRBV10-3 with TRBJ1-6, with D tentatively TRBD1 (6 bases). Germline V gene data show CDR1 as ENHRY and CDR2 as SYGVKD. Deletions cut 6 bases from V and 8 bases from J, with 11 bases between. The CDR3 totals 13 residues.